These 14 T cell receptor beta chains came from one sample sequenced in a study of cytomegalovirus exposure and HLA in healthy donors. Use of 60 Vbeta and 13 Jbeta primers characterized the PCR. The data were produced by immunoSEQ multiplex PCR, yet TCRdb's version contains in-frame clones alone and is incomplete. The profile shows 64,000 or so clones, approximately 85% of them singletons. Sequenced material: PBMCs. The receptors stem from a female donor in good health and CMV-seronegative.

The chain carries TRBV6-1 and TRBJ1-4; maybe TRBD1 (5 bases). V lost 0 bases to trimming and J lost 4 bases, with 18 bases between them. The CDR3 spans 18 residues. Germline V lookup: CDR1 MNHNS, CDR2 SASEGT. The CDR3 sequence is CASSEALTGTAINEKLFF. Written as DNA, the CDR3 is TGTGCCAGCAGTGAAGCGCTAACCGGGACTGCAATTAATGAAAAACTGTTTTTT.

The V and J genes are TRBV2 and TRBJ2-5; TRBD1 matches 9 bases. CDR1 is SNHLY and CDR2 is FYNNEI in the germline V gene. This CDR3 is built from 18 residues. With 2 bases clipped from V and 5 bases from J, the junction kept 15 bases outside the gene matches. Here the CDR3 DNA reads TGTGCCAGCAGTGAAACGCGGTCCGGGACAGGGCTGGGGGAGACCCAGTACTTC. This codes for CASSETRSGTGLGETQYF.

The chain couples TRBV14 to TRBJ2-7, with TRBD1 matching 8 bases. The V and J ends lost 4 bases and 1 base, in that order; junction bases with no gene match: 18. The CDR3 totals 19 residues. CDR1 SGHDN and CDR2 FVKESK come from the germline V gene. CDR3 coding DNA: TGTGCCAGCAGCCGTGGCAGGGGGCTCCTAGGGGGCCATTCCTACGAGCAGTACTTC. Encoded protein: CASSRGRGLLGGHSYEQYF.

CDR3 bases: TGTGCCAGCAGTTTATCTTGGGGACTGGTCAACTATGGCTACACCTTC. Encoded protein: CASSLSWGLVNYGYTF. The chain links TRBV27 to TRBJ1-2; a possible D gene is TRBD1 (5 bases). Between the trimmed V and J ends, which lost 0 bases and 2 bases, there was a span of 13 bases. This CDR3 has 16 residues. Germline V gene sequence: CDR1 MNHEY, CDR2 SMNVEV (reference sequence).

V gene TRBV2 combines with J gene TRBJ2-1; TRBD1 aligns across 12 bases. Germline lookup yields CDR1 SNHLY and CDR2 FYNNEI. This CDR3 is 16 amino acids long. Losses at the gene ends were 6 bases for V and 8 bases for J; bases not matched to a gene: 11. CDR3 coding DNA: TGTGCCAGCAGAGAGAAACCGGGACAGGGGGCCTATGAGCAGTTCTTC. Encoded protein: CASREKPGQGAYEQFF.

The rearrangement joins TRBV2 to TRBJ2-2; 10 bases are a match to TRBD1. Germline values: CDR1 SNHLY, CDR2 FYNNEI. Trimming removed 11 bases from V and 5 bases from J; junction bases left unmatched: 8. CDR3 size: 14 residues. For the CDR3, the DNA is TGTGCCGGGGGCCGGGACAGGGGTACCGGGGAGCTGTTTTTT. The encoded protein is CAGGRDRGTGELFF.

This clone was found a few times. This chain links TRBV9 with TRBJ2-2; the match to TRBD2 covers 11 bases. With V trimmed by 0 bases and J by 5 bases, 3 bases remained unmatched. CDR3 length: 16 amino acids. Germline CDR1 is SGDLS and CDR2 is YYNGEE. The CDR3 sequence is CASSVALAGGTGELFF. In DNA form, the CDR3 reads TGTGCCAGCAGCGTAGCCCTAGCGGGAGGTACCGGGGAGCTGTTTTTT.

CDR3 DNA sequence: TGTGCCAGCAGTTTAAGACAGGGCATCTCACCCCTCCACTTT. Translating gives CASSLRQGISPLHF. This rearrangement joins TRBV27 to TRBJ1-6, with 7 positions matching TRBD1. Germline-derived CDR1 and CDR2 are MNHEY and SMNVEV (reference sequence). J lost 10 bases, V lost 2 bases, and 5 bases had no gene match. The CDR3 spans 14 residues.

The chain combines TRBV6-1 with TRBJ1-1, with 7 bases that match TRBD1. The CDR3 has 15 residues. V shed 7 bases, J shed 0 bases, and the junction held 8 bases outside the gene matches. Germline values: CDR1 MNHNS, CDR2 SASEGT. As DNA, the CDR3 is TGTGCCAGCACGTGGACAGGACGACTGAACACTGAAGCTTTCTTT. Its protein product is CASTWTGRLNTEAFF.

This sequence joins TRBV7-8 and TRBJ1-2, with 12 bases matching TRBD1. The CDR3 contains 16 residues. Germline CDR1 reads SGHVS; CDR2 reads FQNEAQ. The trim removed 5 bases at V and 5 bases at J, leaving 9 bases unmatched. CDR3: CASSPGTGGSLYGYTF. Written as DNA, the CDR3 is TGTGCCAGCAGCCCCGGGACAGGGGGCAGTTTGTATGGCTACACCTTC.

The chain joins TRBV5-6 to TRBJ2-3; D not resolved. Trimming pared 0 bases from V and 5 bases from J, leaving 4 bases between. The CDR3 is made up of 12 amino acids. CDR1 is SGHDT, CDR2 YYEEEE, per germline. The CDR3 DNA sequence: TGTGCCAGCAGCTTGGCCTTAGATACGCAGTATTTT. Protein product: CASSLALDTQYF.

This chain connects TRBV7-3 to TRBJ2-3; the match to TRBD2 covers 7 bases. The CDR3 contains 14 residues. CDR1 SGHTA and CDR2 FQGTGA come from the germline V gene. The J segment lost 0 bases and the V segment lost 5 bases, leaving 2 bases of the junction unmatched. For the CDR3, the DNA is TGTGCCAGCAGCCCTAGCGGCAGCACAGATACGCAGTATTTT. Protein product: CASSPSGSTDTQYF.

The V and J genes are TRBV5-4 and TRBJ2-6; 8 bases match TRBD1. V trimming: 4 bases; J trimming: 1 base; junction bases outside the gene matches: 10. CDR1 and CDR2 (germline): SGHNT, YYREEE (reference sequence). The CDR3 spans 18 residues. CDR3 sequence (DNA): TGTGCCAGCAGCCGGGGTTCAGGGGGCGCTTCTGGGGCCAACGTCCTGACTTTC. Protein sequence: CASSRGSGGASGANVLTF.

The chain uses TRBV14 and TRBJ2-5; D may be TRBD2 (6 bases). Trimming pared 2 bases from V and 2 bases from J, leaving 9 bases between. This CDR3 has 14 amino acids. Germline CDR1 is SGHDN and CDR2 is FVKESK. The CDR3 DNA reads as TGTGCCAGCAGCCAAAACAGCGGGCAAGAGACCCAGTACTTC. Translation gives CASSQNSGQETQYF.